The present TCR beta chain was sequenced within a study of T cells in women clearing cervical HPV infection (dated by TCRdb to about 2018). Study-wide context: The cases were fewer than 30 women with histologically confirmed HPV16-related CIN3 or worse, and 2 of these cases were invasive cancers. Controls were 25 to 30 women whose single incident HPV16 infection cleared within 12 months without precancer or cancer developing. Blood from cases was drawn at the visit where the lesion was first identified, while blood from controls was drawn once the infection was no longer detected. For cases, a median interval of roughly 150 days, with an interquartile range of 90 to 200 days, was observed between lesion detection and blood sampling. Since only a few of the women had HLA typing available, the possibility that HLA type was acting as a confounder could not be ruled out. This exploratory proof-of-principle case-control study, nested within the Guanacaste HPV Natural History Study in Costa Rica, compared TCR repertoires among women with different cervical HPV16 outcomes. Cases and controls were matched on year of sample collection and on age within five years. Cases had a median age of about 34 years and controls had a median age of around 40, with no significant differences in baseline characteristics. The parent cohort enrolled 10,049 women aged 18 or older in Guanacaste, Costa Rica, in about 1992 to 1994 and followed the women for about 7 years. As quality controls, five blinded duplicates were added to each group, bringing the total to approximately 60 samples made up of approximately 50 participants and 10 replicates. Beyond this particular receptor, the publication reports: The cross-sectional design could not show whether the associations came before the infection or were a result of it, and neither effector/memory subsets nor HPV-specific T cells were isolated. Because the number of T cells in each sample was unknown, differences in richness could reflect differing T-cell content rather than repertoire biology. TRBV6-7 relative abundance was lower in cases than in controls (roughly 0.12% versus 0.15%; Bonferroni P = 0.0008). Random forest classifiers that combined richness and V gene abundances separated cases from controls with an estimated AUC of less than 0.85. TCR repertoire richness was significantly higher in CIN3+ cases than in controls across sequencing depths, while evenness did not differ.

CDR3 length: 16 amino acids, cysteine to phenylalanine. Only the CDR3 bases that were read are kept: 39 of them, in frame from base 1. CDR1 and CDR2, looked up from the germline V gene (reference sequence), are GTSNPN and SVGIG. TCR beta CDR3 regions were amplified by multiplex PCR from an average of about 1,100 ng genomic DNA per sample using the immunoSEQ assay. The assay corrected primer bias using a complete synthetic TCR repertoire to establish an amplification baseline. Amplicons were sequenced on the Illumina platform. The authors' pipeline ran thus. Error correction of the sequences involved clustering with frequency ratios plus a modified nearest-neighbor algorithm, after which the sequences were analyzed in the immunoSEQ Analyzer using IMGT gene definitions. At each rarefaction depth, TCR richness and evenness were averaged across 20 rarefaction repeats, and any sample with fewer sequences than the depth was left out. Wilcoxon rank sum tests with FDR correction were used to compare V, D and J gene relative abundances between the groups. For the blinded duplicates, the intraclass correlation was roughly 96% for TCR richness and averaged 76.4% across roughly 65 gene segments. Drawn from immuneACCESS, this table holds only the in-frame rearrangements with V and J called that TCRdb kept. Clones are partly lost; checked studies trace under half to an unresolved V gene and leave the rest unexplained. V and J calls and clone size are given by that table; D and trimming were obtained from the DNA. The table of this sample itemizes more than 30,000 clones. Approximately 6.8% of the sample is in the top ten clones.

On this clone: No antigen is known for it. The read falls 3 residues short of the CDR3 end, and the missing part is taken from the germline J gene. Other nucleotide sequences from this sample produce the same CDR3.

Every participant had a single incident cervical HPV16 infection, and prevalent HPV16 infections were excluded. Cervical HPV DNA was detected by MY09/MY11 PCR, and genotyping was performed by dot-blot hybridization. Roughly 15 mL of heparinized blood were centrifuged, and the buffy coat was split into aliquots, frozen at -30 degrees C, and then kept at -80 degrees C. QIAGEN kits were used to extract genomic DNA from the buffy coat specimens. The TCR sequence derives from a woman aged 18 to 75 with a cervical HPV16 infection that either progressed to CIN3+ or cleared (not recorded which). The sequenced sample was blood buffy coat. The chain is encoded by TRBV30 joined to TRBJ1-1; the best D guess is TRBD1, with 6 bases matching. The DNA read from the CDR3 is TGTGCCTGGAGTCCGCTAGCGGGGGGCCAACAAGAGACA. The translation is CAWSPLAGGQQET. The full CDR3 is CAWSPLAGGQQETAFF.